Sequencing of this T cell receptor (beta chain) was carried out in a study of control samples from healthy donors and cancer patients. TCRdb's table, derived via immunoSEQ multiplex PCR, lists solely in-frame clones and lacks some. The repertoire consists of about 86,000 clones, with more than 85% occurring once and the leading ten covering over 1.3%. V lost 7 bases to trimming and J lost 5 bases; unmatched junction nucleotides: 7. The CDR3 has 13 residues. Germline CDR1 is LNHDA and CDR2 is SQIVND (reference sequence). V gene TRBV19 combines with J gene TRBJ1-1; 7 bases match TRBD1. Sequenced input: blood. The source of this sequence is a woman aged 25 to 39 in good health. This CDR3 reads CASKATGVTEAFF. For the CDR3, the DNA is TGTGCCAGTAAAGCAACAGGGGTGACTGAAGCTTTCTTT.